This entry concerns a single TCR beta chain. The V and J ends lost 0 bases and 2 bases, in that order; junction bases with no gene match: 0. CDR1 and CDR2 from the germline V gene are GTSNPN and SVGIG (reference sequence). The CDR3 contains 14 residues. This table comes from immunoSEQ multiplex PCR, and its TCRdb copy is limited to in-frame clones, with some not included. This sample carries 200,000 to 250,000 clones, about nine tenths of them seen once, and the ten largest clones take roughly 2.5%. This sample stems from a study of blood T cell repertoires in COVID-19. Sequenced: peripheral blood. The J gene is TRBJ1-3, the V gene TRBV30; TRBD1 agrees at 8 bases. The sequence was collected from a woman aged 60 to 75 with acute or convalescent COVID-19. CDR3 residues: CAWSVQGAGNTIYF. The DNA for the CDR3 is TGTGCCTGGAGTGTACAGGGGGCTGGAAACACCATATATTTT.